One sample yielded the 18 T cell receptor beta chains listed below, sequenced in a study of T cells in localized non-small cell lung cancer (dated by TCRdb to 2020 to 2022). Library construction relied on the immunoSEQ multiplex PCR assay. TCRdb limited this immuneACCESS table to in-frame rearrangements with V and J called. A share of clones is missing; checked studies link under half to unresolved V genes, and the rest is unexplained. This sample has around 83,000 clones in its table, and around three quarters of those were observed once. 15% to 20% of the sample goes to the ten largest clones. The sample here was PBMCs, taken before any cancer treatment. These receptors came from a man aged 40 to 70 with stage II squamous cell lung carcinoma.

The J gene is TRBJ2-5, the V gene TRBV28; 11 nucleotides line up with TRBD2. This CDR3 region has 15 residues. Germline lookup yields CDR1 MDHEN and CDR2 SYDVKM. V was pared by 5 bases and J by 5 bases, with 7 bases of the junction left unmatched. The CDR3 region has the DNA TGTGCCAGCAGTGCCCTACTAGCGGGAGTGGAGACCCAGTACTTC. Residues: CASSALLAGVETQYF.

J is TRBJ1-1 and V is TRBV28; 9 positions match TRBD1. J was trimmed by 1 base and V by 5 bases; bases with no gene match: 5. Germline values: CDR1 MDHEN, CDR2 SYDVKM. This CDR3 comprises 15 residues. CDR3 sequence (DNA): TGTGCCAGCAGTCCACTACAGGGGGCGAACACTGAAGCTTTCTTT. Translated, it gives CASSPLQGANTEAFF.

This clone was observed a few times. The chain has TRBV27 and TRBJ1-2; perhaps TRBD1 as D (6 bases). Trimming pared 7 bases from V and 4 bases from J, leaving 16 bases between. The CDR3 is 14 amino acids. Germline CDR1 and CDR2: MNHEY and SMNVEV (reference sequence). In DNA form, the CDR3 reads TGTGCCAGCACCCCCGGGGGGGCTTCCTATGGCTACACCTTC. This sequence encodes CASTPGGASYGYTF.

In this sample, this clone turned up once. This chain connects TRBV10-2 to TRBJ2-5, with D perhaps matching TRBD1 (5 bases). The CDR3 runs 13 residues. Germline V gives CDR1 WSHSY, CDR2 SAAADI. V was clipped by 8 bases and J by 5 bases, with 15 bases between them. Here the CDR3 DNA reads TGCGCCAGCGCGGTAGGGGCCGGTGAGACCCAGTACTTC. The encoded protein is CASAVGAGETQYF.

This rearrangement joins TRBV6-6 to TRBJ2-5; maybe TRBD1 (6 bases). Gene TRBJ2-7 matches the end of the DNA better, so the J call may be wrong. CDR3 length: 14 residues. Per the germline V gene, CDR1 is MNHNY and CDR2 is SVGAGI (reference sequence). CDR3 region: CASSYRVGTYEQYF. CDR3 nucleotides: TGTGCCAGCAGCTACAGGGTCGGAACCTACGAGCAGTACTTC.

The CDR3 loop reads CASSLVFGTEAFF. The CDR3 DNA sequence: TGTGCCAGCAGCTTGGTTTTCGGAACTGAAGCTTTCTTT. The chain uses TRBV5-8 and TRBJ1-1, with D unclear. The CDR3 contains 13 residues. The germline CDR1 and CDR2 sequences are SGHTS and YDEGEE. V was shortened by 0 bases and J by 5 bases, with 8 bases between the two germline ends.

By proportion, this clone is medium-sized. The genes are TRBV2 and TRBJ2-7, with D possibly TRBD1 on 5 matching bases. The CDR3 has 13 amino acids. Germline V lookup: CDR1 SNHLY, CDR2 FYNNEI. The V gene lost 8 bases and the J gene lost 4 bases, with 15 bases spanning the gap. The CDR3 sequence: CASYNDREYEQYF. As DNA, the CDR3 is TGTGCCAGCTACAATGACAGAGAGTACGAGCAGTACTTC.

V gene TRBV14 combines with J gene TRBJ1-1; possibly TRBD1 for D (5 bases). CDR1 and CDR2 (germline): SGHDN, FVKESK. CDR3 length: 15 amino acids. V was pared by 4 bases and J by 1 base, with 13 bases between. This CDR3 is CASSRNQGRNTEAFF. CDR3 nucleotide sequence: TGTGCCAGCAGCCGAAATCAGGGACGGAACACTGAAGCTTTCTTT.

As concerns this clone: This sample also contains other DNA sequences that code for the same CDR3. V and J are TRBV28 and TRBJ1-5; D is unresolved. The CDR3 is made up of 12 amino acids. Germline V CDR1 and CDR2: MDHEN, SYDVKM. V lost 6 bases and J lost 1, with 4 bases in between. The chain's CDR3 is CASRGSNQPQHF. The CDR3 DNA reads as TGTGCCAGCAGGGGGAGCAATCAGCCCCAGCATTTT.

DNA of the CDR3: TGTGCCAGCAGCTCTACGGGACAGATAACGAGGGAGCAGTACTTC. Translation gives CASSSTGQITREQYF. The chain recombines TRBV5-6 with TRBJ2-7; 7 nucleotides line up with TRBD1. In germline, CDR1 is SGHDT, CDR2 YYEEEE. This CDR3 comprises 15 residues. V trimming: 3 bases; J trimming: 7 bases; junction bases outside the gene matches: 13.

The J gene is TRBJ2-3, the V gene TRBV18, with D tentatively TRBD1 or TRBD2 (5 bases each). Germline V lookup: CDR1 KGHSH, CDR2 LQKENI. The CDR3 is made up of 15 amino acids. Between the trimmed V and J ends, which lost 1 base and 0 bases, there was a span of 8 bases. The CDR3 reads CASSPQEGSTDTQYF. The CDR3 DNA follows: TGTGCCAGCTCACCACAAGAGGGGAGCACAGATACGCAGTATTTT.

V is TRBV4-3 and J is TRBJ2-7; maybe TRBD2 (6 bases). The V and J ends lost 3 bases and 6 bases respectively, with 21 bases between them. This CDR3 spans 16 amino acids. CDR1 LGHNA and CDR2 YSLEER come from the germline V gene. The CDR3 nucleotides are TGCGCCAGCAGCCAGGCCGGGACTCCCGGTACACGCGAGCAGTACTTC. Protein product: CASSQAGTPGTREQYF.

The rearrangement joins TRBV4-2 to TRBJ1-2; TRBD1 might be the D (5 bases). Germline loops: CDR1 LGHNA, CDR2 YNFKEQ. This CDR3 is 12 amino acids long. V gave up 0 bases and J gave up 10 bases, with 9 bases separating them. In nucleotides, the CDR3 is TGTGCCAGCAGCCAAGACAGGGACCCCTACACCTTC. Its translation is CASSQDRDPYTF.

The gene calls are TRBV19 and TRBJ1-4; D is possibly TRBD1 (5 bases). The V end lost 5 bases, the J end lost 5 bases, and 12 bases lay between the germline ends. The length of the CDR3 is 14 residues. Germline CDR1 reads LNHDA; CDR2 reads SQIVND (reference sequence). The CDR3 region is CASSRTSANEKLFF. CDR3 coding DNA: TGTGCCAGTAGTCGGACATCGGCCAATGAAAAACTGTTTTTT.

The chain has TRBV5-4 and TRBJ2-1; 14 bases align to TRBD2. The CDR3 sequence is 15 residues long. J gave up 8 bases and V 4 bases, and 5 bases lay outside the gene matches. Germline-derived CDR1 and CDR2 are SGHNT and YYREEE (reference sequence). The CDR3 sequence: CASSKGLAGGDEQFF. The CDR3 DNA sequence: TGTGCCAGCAGCAAAGGACTAGCGGGGGGTGATGAGCAGTTCTTC.

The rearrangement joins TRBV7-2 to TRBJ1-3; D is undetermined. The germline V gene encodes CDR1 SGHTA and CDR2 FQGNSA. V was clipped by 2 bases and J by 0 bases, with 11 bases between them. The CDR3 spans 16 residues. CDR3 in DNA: TGTGCCAGCAGCTTAAGCGGTACGGCCTCTGGAAACACCATATATTTT. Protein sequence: CASSLSGTASGNTIYF.

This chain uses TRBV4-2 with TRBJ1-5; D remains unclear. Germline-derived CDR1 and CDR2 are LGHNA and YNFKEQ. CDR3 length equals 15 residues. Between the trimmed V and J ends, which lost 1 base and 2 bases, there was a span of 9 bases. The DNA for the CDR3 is TGTGCCAGCAGCCAAGCTCAGGCAGGCAATCAGCCCCAGCATTTT. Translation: CASSQAQAGNQPQHF.

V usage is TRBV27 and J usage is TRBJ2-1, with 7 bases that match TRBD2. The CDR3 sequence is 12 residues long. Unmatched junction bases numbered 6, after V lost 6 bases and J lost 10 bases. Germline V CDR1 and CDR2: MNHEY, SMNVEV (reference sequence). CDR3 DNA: TGTGCCAGCAGCTTAGCGGGTATAGAGCAGTTCTTC. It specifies CASSLAGIEQFF.